A single T cell receptor (beta chain) is shown here with its context. What it binds is unknown. The sample originates from a study of cytomegalovirus exposure and HLA in healthy donors. Findings and limits, study-wide: Some V segments could not be told apart, so they were left out, TRBV6-2 and TRBV6-3 among them.

The PCR used 60 Vbeta and 13 Jbeta primers. Some clones are missing from TCRdb's copy, which holds only in-frame ones; the method was immunoSEQ multiplex PCR. Of tens of thousands of clones detected, 70% to 75% appear once; the ten largest clones hold almost 7%. CDR1 and CDR2 from the germline V gene are MNHEY and SVGAGI. V was clipped by 2 bases and J by 0 bases, with 10 bases between them. The CDR3 spans 15 residues. The clonotype was recovered from a man younger than 45 in good health and CMV-seropositive. This sequence joins TRBV6-5 and TRBJ1-1, with unresolved D. The sample taken for sequencing was PBMCs. The CDR3: CASSYDWAMNTEAFF. CDR3 nucleotide sequence: TGTGCCAGCAGTTACGATTGGGCCATGAACACTGAAGCTTTCTTT.